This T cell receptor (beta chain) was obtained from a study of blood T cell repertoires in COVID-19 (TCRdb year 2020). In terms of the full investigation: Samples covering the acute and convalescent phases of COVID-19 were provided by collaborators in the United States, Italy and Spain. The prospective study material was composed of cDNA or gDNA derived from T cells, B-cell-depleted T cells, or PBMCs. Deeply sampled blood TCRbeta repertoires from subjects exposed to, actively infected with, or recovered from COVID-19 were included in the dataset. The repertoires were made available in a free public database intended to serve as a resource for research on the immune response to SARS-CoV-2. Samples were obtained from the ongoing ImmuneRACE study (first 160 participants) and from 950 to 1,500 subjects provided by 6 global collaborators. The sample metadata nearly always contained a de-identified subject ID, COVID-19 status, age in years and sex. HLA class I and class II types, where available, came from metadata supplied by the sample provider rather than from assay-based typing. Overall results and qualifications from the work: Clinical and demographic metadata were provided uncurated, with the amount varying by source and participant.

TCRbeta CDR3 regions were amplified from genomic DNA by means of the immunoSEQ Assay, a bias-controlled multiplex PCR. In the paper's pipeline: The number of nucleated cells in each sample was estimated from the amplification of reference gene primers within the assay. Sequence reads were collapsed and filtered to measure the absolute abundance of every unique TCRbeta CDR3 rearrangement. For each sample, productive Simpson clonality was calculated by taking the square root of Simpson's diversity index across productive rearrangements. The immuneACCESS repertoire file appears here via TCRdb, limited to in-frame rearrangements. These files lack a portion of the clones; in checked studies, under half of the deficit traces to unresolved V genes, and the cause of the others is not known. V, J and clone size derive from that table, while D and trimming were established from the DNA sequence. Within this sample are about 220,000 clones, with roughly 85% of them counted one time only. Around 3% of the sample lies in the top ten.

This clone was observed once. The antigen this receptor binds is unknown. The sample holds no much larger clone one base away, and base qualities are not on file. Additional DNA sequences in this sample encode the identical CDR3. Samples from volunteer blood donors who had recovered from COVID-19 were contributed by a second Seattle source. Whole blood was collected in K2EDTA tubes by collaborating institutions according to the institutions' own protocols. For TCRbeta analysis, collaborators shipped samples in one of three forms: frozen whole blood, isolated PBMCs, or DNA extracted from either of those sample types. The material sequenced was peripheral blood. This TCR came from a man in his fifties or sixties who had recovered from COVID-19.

The nucleotides read TGTGCCTGGAGTGTTACAGTTTACAATGAGCAGTTCTTC. It specifies CAWSVTVYNEQFF. The chain couples TRBV30 to TRBJ2-1; the D gene cannot be resolved reliably. From the germline V gene (reference sequence), CDR1 is GTSNPN and CDR2 is SVGIG. Including cysteine and phenylalanine, the CDR3 has 13 amino acids. The entry retains the CDR3 DNA only, 39 bases that are in frame from base 1. Trimming costs V 0 bases and J 4 bases, and their ends lie 7 bases apart.